The present entry profiles one TCR beta chain with its context. Other DNA sequences within the sample encode an identical CDR3. This sample is drawn from a study of blood T cell repertoires in COVID-19. Trimming cost V 3 bases and J 7 bases; bases outside gene matches: 6. The CDR3 runs 14 residues. CDR1 is MDHEN, CDR2 SYDVKM, per germline. Participants' reported clinical history set cohort assignment. Clones were read by immunoSEQ multiplex PCR, and TCRdb kept only the in-frame ones, dropping some. Altogether under 200,000 clones are present, under 90% being singletons, with the ten largest covering roughly 20%.

The sequenced sample consisted of PBMCs or T cells enriched from blood (not recorded which). The origin of this receptor is a man aged 55 to 70 who had recovered from COVID-19. The chain carries TRBV28 and TRBJ2-1, with 7 bases fitting TRBD1. CDR3 sequence reads: CASSLSRGRNEQFF. The CDR3 DNA sequence: TGTGCCAGCAGTTTGAGTAGGGGGCGAAATGAGCAGTTCTTC.